Below, 8 T cell receptor beta chains from the same sample are listed, as sequenced in a study of CD8+ T cells in alopecia areata. Sequencing used cDNA as its template, made by extracting RNA and reverse transcribing it. The protocol was immunoSEQ multiplex PCR, while the TCRdb copy is restricted to in-frame clones and leaves out a portion. The sample carries roughly 140,000 clones, approximately 60% recorded once. Material: CD8+ T cells sorted from blood. All receptors derive from a human donor in good health.

This chain uses TRBV19 with TRBJ2-5, with 9 bases fitting TRBD1. The CDR3 is made up of 15 amino acids. The germline V gene encodes CDR1 LNHDA and CDR2 SQIVND (reference sequence). The junction had 3 bases not matched to a gene; V was cut back by 3 bases and J by 1 base. Written as DNA, the CDR3 is TGTGCCAGTAGTATCGGGACAGGGACCCAAGAGACCCAGTACTTC. This translates into CASSIGTGTQETQYF.

The chain recombines TRBV29-1 with TRBJ1-2; 9 positions match TRBD1. This CDR3 contains 13 residues. Germline V gene sequence: CDR1 SQVTM, CDR2 ANQGSEA. J lost 3 bases, V lost 4 bases, and 3 bases had no gene match. As DNA, the CDR3 is TGCAGCGTTGGCGGGACAGGGCACTATGGCTACACCTTC. Amino acids: CSVGGTGHYGYTF.

This chain joins TRBV27 and TRBJ2-7; D may be TRBD2 (5 bases). CDR1 MNHEY and CDR2 SMNVEV come from the germline V gene (reference sequence). V shed 5 bases and J shed 3 bases, with 20 bases lying between them. The CDR3 sequence is 16 residues long. DNA for the CDR3: TGTGCCAGCAGTCCCCACCCGCGGGTGACCATCTACGAGCAGTACTTC. Its protein is CASSPHPRVTIYEQYF.

Concerning this clone itself: Other DNA sequences in the same sample also yield this CDR3. The chain has TRBV29-1 and TRBJ2-7; TRBD2 agrees at 14 bases. CDR3 size: 17 residues. Germline V CDR1 and CDR2: SQVTM, ANQGSEA. With 6 bases clipped from V and 3 bases from J, the junction kept 13 bases outside the gene matches. In DNA form, the CDR3 reads TGCAGCGTCACGGGGCACGGACTAGCGGGAGGCCACTACGAGCAGTACTTC. It encodes CSVTGHGLAGGHYEQYF.

V gene TRBV9 combines with J gene TRBJ1-1; weak D call: TRBD1 (6 bases). From germline, CDR1 is SGDLS and CDR2 YYNGEE. This CDR3 is 14 amino acids long. Trimming removed 0 bases from V and 3 bases from J, with 9 bases in between. In DNA form, the CDR3 reads TGTGCCAGCAGCGTAGGAAACAGGGACACTGAAGCTTTCTTT. This encodes CASSVGNRDTEAFF.

The genes are TRBV25-1 and TRBJ2-1, with TRBD2 matching 7 bases. The CDR3 is 15 residues long. The germline CDR1 and CDR2 sequences are MGHDK and SYGVNS. J gave up 5 bases and V 0 bases, and 4 bases lay outside the gene matches. The CDR3 bases are TGTGCCAGCAGTGAATATGGGGCGGGAGACAATGAGCAGTTCTTC. It translates to CASSEYGAGDNEQFF.

CDR3 nucleotide sequence: TGTGCCAGCAGTTTTCGGGGGCGAGAGACCCAGTACTTC. Protein sequence: CASSFRGRETQYF. J is TRBJ2-5 and V is TRBV28; D is tentatively TRBD1 or TRBD2 (6 bases each). The CDR3 totals 13 residues. Trimming pared 3 bases from V and 4 bases from J, leaving 9 bases between. The germline gives CDR1 MDHEN, CDR2 SYDVKM.

There are a few counts of this clone. This CDR3 reads CASSFSWGDQPQHF. In DNA form, the CDR3 reads TGTGCCAGCAGCTTTTCGTGGGGGGATCAGCCCCAGCATTTT. This sequence joins TRBV7-2 and TRBJ1-5; D is possibly TRBD1 (5 bases). The CDR3 contains 14 residues. The germline V and J ends were trimmed by 3 bases and 5 bases, with 11 bases remaining between them. From germline, CDR1 is SGHTA and CDR2 FQGNSA.